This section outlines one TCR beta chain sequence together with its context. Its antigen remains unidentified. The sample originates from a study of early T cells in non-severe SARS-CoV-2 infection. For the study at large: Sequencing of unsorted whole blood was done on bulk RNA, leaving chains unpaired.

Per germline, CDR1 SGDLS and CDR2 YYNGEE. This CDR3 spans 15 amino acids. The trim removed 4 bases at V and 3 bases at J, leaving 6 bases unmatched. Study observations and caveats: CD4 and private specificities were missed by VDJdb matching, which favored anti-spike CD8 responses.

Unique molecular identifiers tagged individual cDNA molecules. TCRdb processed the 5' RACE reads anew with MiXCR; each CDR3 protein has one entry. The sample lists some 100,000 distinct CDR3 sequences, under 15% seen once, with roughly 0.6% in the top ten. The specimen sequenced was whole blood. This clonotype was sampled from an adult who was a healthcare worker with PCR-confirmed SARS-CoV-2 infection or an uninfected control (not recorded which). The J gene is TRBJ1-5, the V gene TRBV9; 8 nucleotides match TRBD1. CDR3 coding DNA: TGTGCCAGCAGCCCACAGGGGGGCTCCAATCAGCCCCAGCATTTT. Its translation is CASSPQGGSNQPQHF.